This is a list of T cell receptor beta chains from one sample in a study of shared clonotypes between healthy human individuals. TCRdb's copy holds only in-frame clones and misses some; the assay was immunoSEQ multiplex PCR. The table lists 950,000 to 1,100,000 clones, 78% of them singletons, with more than 0.55% in the top ten. The specimen sequenced was memory CD4+ T cells from PBMCs. The receptors were sampled from a man in his late teens or twenties in good health. Some clones in this sample may be carry-over from other donors' samples. The CDR3 runs from the conserved cysteine through the conserved F or W. The order of the fields is V gene, D gene, CDR3 length, J gene, clone size, CDR3 protein, CDR3 DNA. D genes are given only for firm matches. Size values are once, few and many counts, or a class for expanded clones, and some rows have none.

TRBV7-9,TRBD2,13,TRBJ2-1,once,CASSSSGRYEQFF,TGTGCCAGCAGCTCAAGCGGGAGGTATGAGCAGTTCTTC
TRBV9,NA,16,TRBJ2-3,few,CASSLTGGLRTDTQYF,TGTGCCAGCAGCTTGACCGGGGGGCTGCGCACAGATACGCAGTATTTT
TRBV28,TRBD1,15,TRBJ1-2,NA,CASSPPDRAFYGYTF,TGTGCCAGCAGTCCGCCGGACAGGGCTTTCTATGGCTACACCTTC
TRBV14,TRBD2,14,TRBJ2-1,NA,CASTRTSGYNEQFF,TGTGCCAGCACCCGGACTAGCGGCTACAATGAGCAGTTCTTC
TRBV28,NA,14,TRBJ2-3,NA,CASSPPWDFDTQYF,TGTGCCAGCAGCCCTCCCTGGGACTTCGATACGCAGTATTTT
TRBV28,NA,14,TRBJ2-1,NA,CASSWGKSYNEQFF,TGTGCCAGCAGTTGGGGAAAATCCTACAATGAGCAGTTCTTC
TRBV7-2,TRBD1,14,TRBJ2-4,few,CASSSQGVVNIQYF,TGTGCCAGCAGCTCACAGGGGGTTGTGAACATTCAGTACTTC
TRBV9,NA,14,TRBJ1-5,NA,CASSVVGGDQPQHF,TGTGCCAGCAGCGTAGTGGGAGGGGATCAGCCCCAGCATTTT
TRBV7-3,NA,16,TRBJ2-6,NA,CASSLGTGSGANVLTF,TGTGCCAGCAGCTTGGGCACAGGGTCTGGGGCCAACGTCCTGACTTTC
TRBV5-4,TRBD1,14,TRBJ2-7,NA,CASSRGTEEYEQYF,TGTGCCAGCAGCAGGGGGACAGAAGAATACGAGCAGTACTTC
TRBV5-4,NA,14,TRBJ1-1,once,CASSLEQMNTEAFF,TGTGCCAGCAGCTTGGAGCAGATGAACACTGAAGCTTTCTTT
TRBV21-1,NA,16,TRBJ2-7,NA,CASSKATNLGFYEQYF,TGTGCCAGCAGCAAAGCCACGAACCTCGGTTTCTACGAGCAGTACTTC
TRBV4-1,NA,14,TRBJ1-5,NA,CASSRPGSGQPQHF,TGCGCCAGCAGCCGCCCAGGGTCCGGTCAGCCCCAGCATTTT
TRBV5-1,TRBD2,15,TRBJ2-1,NA,CASSLEAGVYNEQFF,TGCGCCAGCAGCTTGGAGGCGGGAGTTTACAATGAGCAGTTCTTC
TRBV19,NA,14,TRBJ2-5,few,CASSRLGGQETQYF,TGTGCCAGTAGTAGGCTGGGGGGCCAAGAGACCCAGTACTTC
TRBV5-7,NA,12,TRBJ2-1,once,CASSLGGNEQFF,TGTGCCAGCAGCTTGGGCGGAAATGAGCAGTTCTTC
TRBV15,NA,16,TRBJ2-1,NA,CATSGPPPSSYNEQFF,TGTGCCACCAGCGGCCCTCCCCCGAGCTCCTACAATGAGCAGTTCTTC
TRBV15,TRBD2,16,TRBJ2-7,NA,CATSRDTGTSGYEQYF,TGTGCCACCAGCAGAGACACCGGGACTAGCGGCTACGAGCAGTACTTC
TRBV5-1,TRBD1,16,TRBJ2-7,NA,CASSLASGTASYEQYF,TGCGCCAGCAGCTTGGCCAGTGGGACAGCCTCCTACGAGCAGTACTTC
TRBV9,NA,13,TRBJ1-2,NA,CASSVAGGMGYTF,TGTGCCAGCAGCGTAGCCGGAGGGATGGGCTACACCTTC
TRBV19,TRBD1,19,TRBJ1-5,NA,CASSSPGTGGLYSNQPQHF,TGTGCCAGTAGTTCCCCCGGGACAGGGGGCCTTTATAGCAATCAGCCCCAGCATTTT
TRBV29-1,NA,15,TRBJ1-1,NA,CSAGVTGLGETEAFF,TGCAGCGCTGGGGTCACAGGGCTTGGTGAGACTGAAGCTTTCTTT
TRBV6-5,NA,15,TRBJ2-3,many,CASSYFAGSTDTQYF,TGTGCCAGCAGTTACTTTGCCGGGAGCACAGATACGCAGTATTTT
TRBV25-1,TRBD2,17,TRBJ2-1,many,CASSEYGAGGPYNEQFF,TGTGCCAGCAGTGAATACGGGGCGGGAGGGCCCTACAATGAGCAGTTCTTC
TRBV28,TRBD1,16,TRBJ2-7,NA,CASSKRGQGYPYEQYF,TGTGCCAGCAGCAAAAGGGGACAGGGGTACCCCTACGAGCAGTACTTC
TRBV7-3,NA,13,TRBJ2-1,NA,CASSLTRGAEQFF,TGTGCCAGCAGCCTCACTCGGGGGGCTGAGCAGTTCTTC
TRBV5-1,NA,13,TRBJ2-7,NA,CASSLEAWREQYF,TGCGCCAGCAGCTTGGAGGCGTGGCGGGAGCAGTACTTC
TRBV11-3,NA,17,TRBJ1-5,NA,CASSRALRGQGNQPQHF,TGTGCCAGCAGCCGGGCCCTACGAGGCCAGGGCAATCAGCCCCAGCATTTT
TRBV5-4,NA,15,TRBJ1-4,once,CASSSTGTAYEKLFF,TGTGCCAGCAGCAGCACCGGGACGGCGTATGAAAAACTGTTTTTT
TRBV5-1,TRBD1,18,TRBJ2-2,NA,CASSRDRGRATNTGELFF,TGCGCCAGCAGCCGGGACAGGGGGCGAGCTACGAACACCGGGGAGCTGTTTTTT
TRBV5-3,TRBD2,18,TRBJ2-5,NA,CARSLFGRLAGAYETQYF,TGTGCCAGAAGCTTGTTCGGTAGACTAGCGGGAGCGTACGAGACCCAGTACTTC
TRBV11-2,NA,15,TRBJ2-5,NA,CASSFHRVWEETQYF,TGTGCCAGCAGCTTCCACAGGGTATGGGAGGAGACCCAGTACTTC
TRBV20-1,NA,11,TRBJ2-7,NA,CSASNRDEQYF,TGCAGTGCTAGTAACAGGGACGAGCAGTACTTC
TRBV11-2,NA,15,TRBJ1-1,NA,CASSRMGARATEAFF,TGTGCCAGCAGCCGGATGGGGGCGCGGGCCACTGAAGCTTTCTTT
TRBV7-9,NA,16,TRBJ2-2,NA,CASSLGPQTNTGELFF,TGTGCCAGCAGCTTAGGTCCGCAGACGAACACCGGGGAGCTGTTTTTT
TRBV7-9,NA,14,TRBJ1-2,few,CASSRGVERYGYTF,TGTGCCAGCAGCCGCGGGGTGGAACGCTATGGCTACACCTTC
TRBV5-1,NA,15,TRBJ1-4,NA,CASSTTGTQGEKLFF,TGCGCCAGCAGCACCACCGGGACGCAAGGTGAAAAACTGTTTTTT
TRBV7-8,NA,14,TRBJ2-3,NA,CASSTARGPDTQYF,TGTGCCAGCAGCACCGCTCGAGGGCCAGATACGCAGTATTTT
TRBV19,NA,15,TRBJ2-3,once,CASSTWARETDTQYF,TGTGCCAGTAGTACCTGGGCCCGGGAAACAGATACGCAGTATTTT
TRBV7-2,NA,13,TRBJ1-4,NA,CASSLAWSNLLFF,TGTGCCAGCAGCTTAGCTTGGTCCAATCTCCTGTTTTTT
TRBV5-8,NA,16,TRBJ1-5,NA,CASSSARGGSNQPQHF,TGTGCCAGCAGCTCCGCCCGGGGGGGTAGCAATCAGCCCCAGCATTTT
TRBV5-1,TRBD2,16,TRBJ2-1,NA,CASSLGLAGVYNEQFF,TGCGCCAGCAGCCTCGGACTAGCGGGAGTCTACAATGAGCAGTTCTTC
TRBV2,NA,12,TRBJ1-2,few,CASSVEGPGYTF,TGTGCCAGCAGCGTGGAGGGTCCTGGCTACACCTTC
TRBV5-6,NA,14,TRBJ1-1,few,CASKLYNRDTEAFF,TGTGCCAGCAAACTCTACAACAGGGACACTGAAGCTTTCTTT
TRBV28,TRBD2,15,TRBJ2-7,NA,CASSSPGGPSYEQYF,TGTGCCAGCAGTTCACCGGGAGGGCCGAGCTACGAGCAGTACTTC
TRBV6-1,TRBD1,15,TRBJ1-1,once,CASRLRQGTNTEAFF,TGTGCCAGCAGGCTTAGACAGGGGACGAACACTGAAGCTTTCTTT
TRBV5-5,TRBD1,15,TRBJ1-1,NA,CASSLLGQGDTEAFF,TGTGCCAGCAGCTTGTTGGGACAGGGGGACACTGAAGCTTTCTTT
TRBV18,NA,13,TRBJ2-3,NA,CASSPSSTDTQYF,TGTGCCAGCTCACCCTCTAGCACAGATACGCAGTATTTT
TRBV28,NA,14,TRBJ2-3,NA,CASSLPRVTDTQYF,TGTGCCAGCAGCCTACCCCGGGTCACAGATACGCAGTATTTT
TRBV5-1,NA,14,TRBJ1-5,many,CASSLDGGNQPQHF,TGCGCCAGCAGCTTGGACGGGGGGAATCAGCCCCAGCATTTT